The following is a T cell receptor beta chain sequence with its context. Its target is unknown. The germline CDR1 and CDR2 sequences are MNHEY and SMNVEV (reference sequence). V gave up 3 bases and J gave up 3 bases; unmatched junction bases: 7. The CDR3 covers 16 residues. Data came from immunoSEQ multiplex PCR; TCRdb stores just in-frame clones and leaves some out. The sample holds around 200,000 clones, over 85% seen once. This sample was taken from a study of T cell responses to AZD1222 COVID-19 vaccine. Study context: Whether given at about 4 or about 12 weeks, second doses were pooled. General study results and limits: The repertoires were collected only after the peak T cell response.

The TCR originated in an adult in good health. V gene TRBV27 combines with J gene TRBJ2-3, with 9 bases fitting TRBD2. The material sequenced was peripheral blood, taken on day 0 of AZD1222 vaccination. The CDR3 spells CASSFLAGGLTDTQYF. The DNA of the CDR3 is TGTGCCAGCAGTTTTCTGGCGGGGGGGCTGACAGATACGCAGTATTTT.